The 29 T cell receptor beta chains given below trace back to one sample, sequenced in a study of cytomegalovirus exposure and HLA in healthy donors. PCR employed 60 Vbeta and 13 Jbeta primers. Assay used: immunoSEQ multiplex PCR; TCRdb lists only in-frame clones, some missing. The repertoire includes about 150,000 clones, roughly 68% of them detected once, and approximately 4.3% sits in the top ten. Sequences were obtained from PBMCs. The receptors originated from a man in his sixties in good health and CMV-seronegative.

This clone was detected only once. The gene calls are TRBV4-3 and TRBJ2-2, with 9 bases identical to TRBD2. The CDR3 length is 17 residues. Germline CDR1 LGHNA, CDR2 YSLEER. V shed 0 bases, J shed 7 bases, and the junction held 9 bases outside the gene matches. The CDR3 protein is CASSQDVDSGRNGELFF. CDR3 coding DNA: TGCGCCAGCAGCCAAGATGTCGATAGCGGGAGAAACGGGGAGCTGTTTTTT.

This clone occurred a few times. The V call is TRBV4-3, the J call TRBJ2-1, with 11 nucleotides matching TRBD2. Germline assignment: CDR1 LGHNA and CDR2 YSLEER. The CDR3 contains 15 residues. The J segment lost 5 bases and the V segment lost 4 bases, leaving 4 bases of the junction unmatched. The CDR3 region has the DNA TGCGCCAGCAGCCGGGAGACTAGCGGGAACAATGAGCAGTTCTTC. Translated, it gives CASSRETSGNNEQFF.

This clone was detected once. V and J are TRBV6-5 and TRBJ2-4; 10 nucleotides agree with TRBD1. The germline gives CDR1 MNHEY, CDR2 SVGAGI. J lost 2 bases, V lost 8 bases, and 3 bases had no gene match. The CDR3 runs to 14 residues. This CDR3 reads CASWDRGTKNIQYF. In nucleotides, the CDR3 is TGTGCCAGCTGGGACAGGGGTACCAAAAACATTCAGTACTTC.

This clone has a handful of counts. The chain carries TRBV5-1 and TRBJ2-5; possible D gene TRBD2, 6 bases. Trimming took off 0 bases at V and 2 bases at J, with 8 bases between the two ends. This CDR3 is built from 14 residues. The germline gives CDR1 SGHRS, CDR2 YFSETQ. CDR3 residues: CASSLGAGQETQYF. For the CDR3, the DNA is TGCGCCAGCAGCTTGGGTGCGGGACAAGAGACCCAGTACTTC.

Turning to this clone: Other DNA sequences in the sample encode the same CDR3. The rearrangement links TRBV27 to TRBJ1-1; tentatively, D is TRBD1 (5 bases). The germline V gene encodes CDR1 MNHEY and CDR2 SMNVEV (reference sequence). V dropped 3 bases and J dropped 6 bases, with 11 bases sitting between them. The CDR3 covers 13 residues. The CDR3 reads CASSFGQGAEAFF. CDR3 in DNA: TGTGCCAGCAGTTTTGGTCAGGGCGCTGAAGCTTTCTTT.

The CDR3 here is CSVPRPDLEGEKLFF. CDR3 nucleotide sequence: TGCAGCGTCCCTCGGCCGGACCTCGAGGGAGAAAAACTGTTTTTT. This chain uses TRBV29-1 with TRBJ1-4; D is uncertain. CDR1 and CDR2 from the germline V gene are SQVTM and ANQGSEA. The CDR3 is 15 amino acids. The V end was cut by 6 bases, the J end by 8 bases, with 22 bases between.

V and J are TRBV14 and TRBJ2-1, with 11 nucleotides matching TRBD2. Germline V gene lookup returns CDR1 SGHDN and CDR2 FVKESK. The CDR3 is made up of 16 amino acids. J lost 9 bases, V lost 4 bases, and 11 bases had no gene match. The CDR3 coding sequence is TGTGCCAGCAGCCTTAGCGGGAGGGCACGACAGGCTGAGCAGTTCTTC. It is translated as CASSLSGRARQAEQFF.

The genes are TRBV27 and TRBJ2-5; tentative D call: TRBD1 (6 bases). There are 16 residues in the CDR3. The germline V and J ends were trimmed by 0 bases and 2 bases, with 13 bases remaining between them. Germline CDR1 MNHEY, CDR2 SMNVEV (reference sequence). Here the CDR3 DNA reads TGTGCCAGCAGTTTATCCCGACAGGCAGCGCAAGAGACCCAGTACTTC. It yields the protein CASSLSRQAAQETQYF.

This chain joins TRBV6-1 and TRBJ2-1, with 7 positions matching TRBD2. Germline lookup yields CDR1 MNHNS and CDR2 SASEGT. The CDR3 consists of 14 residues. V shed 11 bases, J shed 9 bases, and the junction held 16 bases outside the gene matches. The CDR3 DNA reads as TGTGCCGGGCTGAGTGTCGCGGGAGTCGGTGAGCAGTTCTTC. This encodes CAGLSVAGVGEQFF.

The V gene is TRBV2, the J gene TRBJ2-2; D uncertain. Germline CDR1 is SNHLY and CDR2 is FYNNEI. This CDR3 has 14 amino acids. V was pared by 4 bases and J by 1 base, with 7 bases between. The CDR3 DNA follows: TGTGCCAGCAGTGCCCGGGTGAACACCGGGGAGCTGTTTTTT. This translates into CASSARVNTGELFF. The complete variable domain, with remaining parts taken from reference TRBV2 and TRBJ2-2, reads EPEVTQTPSHQVTQMGQEVILRCVPISNHLYFYWYRQILGQKVEFLVSFYNNEISEKSEIFDDQFSVERPDGSNFTLKIRSTKLEDSAMYFCASSARVNTGELFFGEGSRLTVL.

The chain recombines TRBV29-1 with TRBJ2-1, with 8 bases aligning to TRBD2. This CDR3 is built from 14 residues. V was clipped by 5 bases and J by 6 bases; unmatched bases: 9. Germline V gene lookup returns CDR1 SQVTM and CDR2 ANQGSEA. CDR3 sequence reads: CSVTSGGWGNEQFF. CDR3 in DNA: TGCAGCGTTACTAGCGGCGGCTGGGGCAATGAGCAGTTCTTC.

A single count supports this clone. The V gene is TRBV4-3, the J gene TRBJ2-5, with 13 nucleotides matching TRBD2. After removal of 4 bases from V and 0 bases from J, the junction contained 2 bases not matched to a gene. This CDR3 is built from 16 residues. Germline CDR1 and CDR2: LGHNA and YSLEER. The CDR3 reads CASSPGTSGNQETQYF. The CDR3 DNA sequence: TGCGCCAGCAGCCCAGGGACTAGCGGGAACCAAGAGACCCAGTACTTC.

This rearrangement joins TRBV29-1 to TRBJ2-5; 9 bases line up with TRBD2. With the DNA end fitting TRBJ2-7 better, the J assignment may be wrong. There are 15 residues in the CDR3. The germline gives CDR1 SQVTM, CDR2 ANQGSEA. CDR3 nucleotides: TGCAGCGTCCGCGCAAGGCGGGAGGGGGCCTACGAGCAGTACTTC. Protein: CSVRARREGAYEQYF.

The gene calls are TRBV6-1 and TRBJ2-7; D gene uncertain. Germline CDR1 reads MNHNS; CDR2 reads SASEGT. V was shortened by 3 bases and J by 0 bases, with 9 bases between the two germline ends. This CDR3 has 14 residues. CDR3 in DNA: TGTGCCAGCAGTGACAGGTTGAGCTCCTACGAGCAGTACTTC. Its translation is CASSDRLSSYEQYF.

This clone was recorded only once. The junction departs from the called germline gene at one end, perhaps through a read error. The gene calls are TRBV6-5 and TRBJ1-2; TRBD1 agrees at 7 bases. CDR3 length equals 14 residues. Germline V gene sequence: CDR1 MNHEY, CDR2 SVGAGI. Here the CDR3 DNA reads TGTGCCAGCAGTCGCTTGACAGGGCACTATGGCTACCCCTTC. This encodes CASSRLTGHYGYPF.

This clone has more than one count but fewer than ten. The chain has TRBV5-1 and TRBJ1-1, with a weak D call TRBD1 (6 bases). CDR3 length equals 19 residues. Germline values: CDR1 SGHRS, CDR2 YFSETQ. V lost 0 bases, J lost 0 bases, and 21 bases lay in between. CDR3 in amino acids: CASSLAIPRTVKMNTEAFF. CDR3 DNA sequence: TGCGCCAGCAGCTTGGCCATACCTAGGACAGTGAAAATGAACACTGAAGCTTTCTTT.

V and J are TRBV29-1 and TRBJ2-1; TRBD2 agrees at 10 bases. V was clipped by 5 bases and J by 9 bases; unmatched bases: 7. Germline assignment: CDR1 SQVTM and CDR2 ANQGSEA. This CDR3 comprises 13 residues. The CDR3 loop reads CSVRLAGAGEQFF. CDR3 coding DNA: TGCAGCGTTCGGCTAGCGGGAGCCGGTGAGCAGTTCTTC.

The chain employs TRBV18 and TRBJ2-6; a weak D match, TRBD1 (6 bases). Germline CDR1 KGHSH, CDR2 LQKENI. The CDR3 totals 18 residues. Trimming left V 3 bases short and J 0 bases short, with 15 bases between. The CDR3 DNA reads TGTGCCAGCTCACCGGGACAAAAGTCTGGCTCTGGGGCCAACGTCCTGACTTTC. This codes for CASSPGQKSGSGANVLTF.

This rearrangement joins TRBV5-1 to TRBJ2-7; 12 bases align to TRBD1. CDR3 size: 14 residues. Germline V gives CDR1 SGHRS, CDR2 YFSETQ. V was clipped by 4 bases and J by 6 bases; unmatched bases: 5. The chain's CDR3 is CASSVSGQGAEQYF. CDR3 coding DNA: TGCGCCAGCAGCGTGTCGGGACAGGGGGCCGAGCAGTACTTC.

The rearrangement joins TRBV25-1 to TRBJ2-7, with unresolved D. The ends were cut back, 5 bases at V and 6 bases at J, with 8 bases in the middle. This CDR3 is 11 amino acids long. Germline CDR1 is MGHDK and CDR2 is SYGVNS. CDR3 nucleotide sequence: TGTGCCAGCAGTTCACTCGTCGAGCAGTACTTC. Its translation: CASSSLVEQYF.

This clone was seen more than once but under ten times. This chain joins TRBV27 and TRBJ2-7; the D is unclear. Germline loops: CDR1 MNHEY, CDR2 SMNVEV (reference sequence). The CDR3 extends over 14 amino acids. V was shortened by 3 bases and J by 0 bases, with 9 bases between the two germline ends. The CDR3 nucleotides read TGTGCCAGCAGTTTTGATCTTAGCTCCTACGAGCAGTACTTC. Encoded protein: CASSFDLSSYEQYF.

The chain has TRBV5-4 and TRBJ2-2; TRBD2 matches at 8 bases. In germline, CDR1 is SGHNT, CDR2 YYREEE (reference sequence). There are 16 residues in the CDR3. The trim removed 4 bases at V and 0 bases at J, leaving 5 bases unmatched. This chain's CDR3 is CASSRGLEANTGELFF. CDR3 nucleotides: TGTGCCAGCAGCCGGGGACTAGAGGCGAACACCGGGGAGCTGTTTTTT.

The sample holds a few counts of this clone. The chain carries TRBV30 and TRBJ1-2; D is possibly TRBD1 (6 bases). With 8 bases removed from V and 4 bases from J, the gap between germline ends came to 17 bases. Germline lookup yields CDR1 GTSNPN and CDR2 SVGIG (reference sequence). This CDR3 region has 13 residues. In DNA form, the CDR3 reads TGTGCCCGCTCCCCTACAGGGACCTATGGCTACACCTTC. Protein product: CARSPTGTYGYTF.

As DNA, the CDR3 is TGTGCCAGCAGAAAAGACAGTAATAGCAATCAGCCCCAGCATTTT. Translation: CASRKDSNSNQPQHF. This sequence joins TRBV6-6 and TRBJ1-5; tentative D call: TRBD1 (5 bases). Germline V gene sequence: CDR1 MNHNY, CDR2 SVGAGI (reference sequence). Trimming took 6 bases from V and 0 from J, leaving 12 bases between them. CDR3 length: 15 amino acids.

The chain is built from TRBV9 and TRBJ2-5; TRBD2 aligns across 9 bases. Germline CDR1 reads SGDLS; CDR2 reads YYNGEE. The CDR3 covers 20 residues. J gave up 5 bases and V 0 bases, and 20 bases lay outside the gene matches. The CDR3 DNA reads TGTGCCAGCAGCGTAGACGGGGCGCCGGGATTTAGCGGGAGATCCGAGACCCAGTACTTC. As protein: CASSVDGAPGFSGRSETQYF. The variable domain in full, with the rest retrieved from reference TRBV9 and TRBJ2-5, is DSGVTQTPKHLITATGQRVTLRCSPRSGDLSVYWYQQSLDQGLQFLIQYYNGEERAKGNILERFSAQQFPDLHSELNLSSLELGDSALYFCASSVDGAPGFSGRSETQYFGPGTRLLVL.

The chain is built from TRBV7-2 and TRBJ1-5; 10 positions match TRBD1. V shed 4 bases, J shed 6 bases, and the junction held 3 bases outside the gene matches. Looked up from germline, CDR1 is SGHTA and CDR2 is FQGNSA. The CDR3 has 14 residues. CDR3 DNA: TGTGCCAGCAGCTCGGGACAGGGGCCTCAGCCCCAGCATTTT. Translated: CASSSGQGPQPQHF.

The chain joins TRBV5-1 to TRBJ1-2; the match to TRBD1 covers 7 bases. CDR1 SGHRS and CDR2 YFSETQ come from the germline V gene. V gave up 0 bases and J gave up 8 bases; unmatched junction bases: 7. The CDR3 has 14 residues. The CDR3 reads CASSLGQGRLGYTF. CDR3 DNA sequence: TGCGCCAGCAGCTTGGGACAGGGAAGGTTGGGCTACACCTTC.

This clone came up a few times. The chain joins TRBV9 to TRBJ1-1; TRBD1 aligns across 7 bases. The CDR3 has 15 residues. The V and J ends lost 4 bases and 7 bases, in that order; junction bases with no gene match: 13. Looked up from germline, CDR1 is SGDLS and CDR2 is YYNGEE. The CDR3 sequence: CASSPLTGSRVEAFF. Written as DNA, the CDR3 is TGTGCCAGCAGCCCGCTGACAGGGTCGAGGGTTGAAGCTTTCTTT.

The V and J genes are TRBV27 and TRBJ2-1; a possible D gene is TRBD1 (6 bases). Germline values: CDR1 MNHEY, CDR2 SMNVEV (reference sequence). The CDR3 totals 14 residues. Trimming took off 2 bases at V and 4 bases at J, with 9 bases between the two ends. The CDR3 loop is CASSLVGAYNEQFF. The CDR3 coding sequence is TGTGCCAGCAGTTTAGTGGGGGCATACAATGAGCAGTTCTTC.